The present TCR beta chain was sequenced within a study of long-term antiretroviral therapy in people with HIV. Study-wide background: The earliest specimens came about a decade ahead of the 2015 immediate-ART recommendation. Study results and limitations: Dominating the repertoire at all time points were the clones that expanded before ART. Blood specimens, gathered between about 2003 and 2018, were possibly obtained under older ART regimens.

Amounts of about 0.9-11 million cryopreserved PBMC were held in the samples before DNA extraction. Samples were assayed with immunoSEQ v3.0 at survey level. Here immunoSEQ multiplex PCR was the method, and the copy in TCRdb shows in-frame clones only, minus some. The sample includes over 15,000 clones, around 74% seen only once; the top ten take around 6.6%. Germline trimming cut 5 bases from V and 4 bases from J; bases unmatched to any gene: 16. This CDR3 contains 19 residues. The germline V gene has CDR1 PRHDT and CDR2 FYEKMQ (reference sequence). Comments on this clone: Its specificity is not known.

The genes are TRBV13 and TRBJ2-3; 12 bases fit TRBD2. Sequencing used unsorted PBMCs, obtained at the start of antiretroviral therapy, before treatment. This clonotype originated in a man in his late teens or twenties with HIV. Here the CDR3 DNA reads TGTGCCAGCAGCCTTCTAGCGGGAGGGCAAGTTGGTAGGCCAGATACGCAGTATTTT. This gives the protein CASSLLAGGQVGRPDTQYF.